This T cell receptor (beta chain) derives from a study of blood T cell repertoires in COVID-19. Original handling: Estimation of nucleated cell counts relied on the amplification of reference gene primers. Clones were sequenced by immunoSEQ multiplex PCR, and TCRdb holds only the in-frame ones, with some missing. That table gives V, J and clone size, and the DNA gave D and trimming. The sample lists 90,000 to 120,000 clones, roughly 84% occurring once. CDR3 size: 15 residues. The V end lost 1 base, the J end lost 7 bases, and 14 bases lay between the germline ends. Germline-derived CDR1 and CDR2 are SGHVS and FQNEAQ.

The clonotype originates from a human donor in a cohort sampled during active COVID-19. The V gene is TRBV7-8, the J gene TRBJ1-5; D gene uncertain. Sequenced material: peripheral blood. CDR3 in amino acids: CASSLGSGLGQPQHF. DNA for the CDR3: TGTGCCAGCAGCTTAGGCTCGGGGTTGGGGCAGCCCCAGCATTTT.